This entry lists 6 T cell receptor beta chains sequenced from one sample in a study of blood T cell repertoires in COVID-19. Here immunoSEQ multiplex PCR was the method, and the copy in TCRdb shows in-frame clones only, minus some. This sample has some 210,000 clones, with approximately 90% found just once. Input material: peripheral blood. These receptors came from a man in his fifties or sixties with COVID-19, enrolled during active disease.

This chain uses TRBV19 with TRBJ1-2; D gene uncertain. The ends were cut back, 7 bases at V and 0 bases at J, with 12 bases in the middle. Germline V gene data show CDR1 as LNHDA and CDR2 as SQIVND (reference sequence). The CDR3 extends over 14 amino acids. The CDR3 protein is CASNPGAANYGYTF. The CDR3 coding sequence is TGTGCCAGTAACCCGGGAGCGGCTAACTATGGCTACACCTTC.

V and J are TRBV6-5 and TRBJ2-7, with unresolved D. The CDR3 sequence is 11 residues long. The V gene's germline CDR1 is MNHEY and CDR2 SVGAGI. Trimming shortened V by 6 bases and J by 6 bases, and 9 bases separated the two germline ends. In nucleotides, the CDR3 is TGTGCCAGCAGGCGAGAAACCGAGCAGTACTTC. Translated: CASRRETEQYF.

This clone turned up a few times. J is TRBJ1-6 and V is TRBV5-1, with 7 positions matching TRBD1. CDR1 and CDR2 (germline): SGHRS, YFSETQ. The V gene end was trimmed by 4 bases and the J gene end by 0 bases; junction bases not matched to a gene: 1. CDR3 length: 15 amino acids. CDR3 protein: CASSGDSSYNSPLHF. CDR3 nucleotides: TGCGCCAGCAGCGGGGACAGCTCCTATAATTCACCCCTCCACTTT.

The rearrangement uses TRBV6-5 and TRBJ1-1; D might be TRBD1 (5 bases). Trimming took off 5 bases at V and 0 bases at J, with 7 bases between the two ends. Germline V lookup: CDR1 MNHEY, CDR2 SVGAGI. The CDR3 length is 13 residues. For the CDR3, the DNA is TGTGCCAGCAGTCAGGGCCTGAACACTGAAGCTTTCTTT. Its translation: CASSQGLNTEAFF.

The chain recombines TRBV30 with TRBJ1-5, with D perhaps TRBD1 (6 bases). In germline, CDR1 is GTSNPN, CDR2 SVGIG (reference sequence). This CDR3 spans 16 amino acids. Trimming took 2 bases from V and 2 from J, leaving 16 bases between them. The DNA of the CDR3 is TGTGCCTGGAGTCCACAACAGGGTCTGCGCAATCAGCCCCAGCATTTT. Its translation: CAWSPQQGLRNQPQHF.

V and J are TRBV7-8 and TRBJ1-6; D unresolved. V was pared by 5 bases and J by 5 bases, with 10 bases between. Germline V CDR1 and CDR2: SGHVS, FQNEAQ. This CDR3 comprises 14 residues. The CDR3 DNA reads TGTGCCAGCAGCCCCCCCGGGGATAATTCACCCCTCCACTTT. It codes for CASSPPGDNSPLHF.